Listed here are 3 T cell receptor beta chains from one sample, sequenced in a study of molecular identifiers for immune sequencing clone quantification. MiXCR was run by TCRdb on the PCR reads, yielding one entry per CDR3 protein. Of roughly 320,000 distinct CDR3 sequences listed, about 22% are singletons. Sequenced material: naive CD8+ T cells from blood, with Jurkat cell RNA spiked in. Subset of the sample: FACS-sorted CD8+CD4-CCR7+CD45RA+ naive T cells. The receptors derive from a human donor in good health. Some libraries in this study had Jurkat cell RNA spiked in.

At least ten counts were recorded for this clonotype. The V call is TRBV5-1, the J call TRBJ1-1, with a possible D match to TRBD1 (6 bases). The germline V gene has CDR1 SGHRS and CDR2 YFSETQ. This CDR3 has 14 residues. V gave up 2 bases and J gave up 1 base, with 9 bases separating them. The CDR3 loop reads CASSFGRGNTEAFF. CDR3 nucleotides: TGCGCCAGCAGCTTTGGCAGGGGGAACACTGAAGCTTTCTTT.

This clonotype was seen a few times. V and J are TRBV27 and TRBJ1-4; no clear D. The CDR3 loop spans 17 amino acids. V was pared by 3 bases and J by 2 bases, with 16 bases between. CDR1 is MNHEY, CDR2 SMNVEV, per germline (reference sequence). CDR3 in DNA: TGTGCCAGCAGTTTCGCCCAGGTTCTTGGGACTAATGAAAAACTGTTTTTT. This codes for CASSFAQVLGTNEKLFF.

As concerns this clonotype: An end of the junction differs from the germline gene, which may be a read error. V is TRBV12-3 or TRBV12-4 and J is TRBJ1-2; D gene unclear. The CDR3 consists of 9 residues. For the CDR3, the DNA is TGTGCCAGCAGTTTAGCGGAAGCCTTC. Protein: CASSLAEAF.